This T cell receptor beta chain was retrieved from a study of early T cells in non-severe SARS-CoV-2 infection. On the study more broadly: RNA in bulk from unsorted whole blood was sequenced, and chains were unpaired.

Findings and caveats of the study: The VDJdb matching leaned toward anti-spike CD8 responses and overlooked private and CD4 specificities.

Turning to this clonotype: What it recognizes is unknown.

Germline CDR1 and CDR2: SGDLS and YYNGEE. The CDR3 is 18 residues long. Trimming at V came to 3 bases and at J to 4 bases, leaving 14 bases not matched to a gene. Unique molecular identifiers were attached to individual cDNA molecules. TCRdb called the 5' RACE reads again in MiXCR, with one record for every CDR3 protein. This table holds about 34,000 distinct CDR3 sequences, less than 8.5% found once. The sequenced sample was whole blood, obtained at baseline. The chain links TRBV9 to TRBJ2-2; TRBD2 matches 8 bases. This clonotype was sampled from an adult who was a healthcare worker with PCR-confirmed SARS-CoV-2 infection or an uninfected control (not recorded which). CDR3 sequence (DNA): TGTGCCAGCAGCGCCCGAGCCTCGGCGGCGGGGGGCACCGGGGAGCTGTTTTTT. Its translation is CASSARASAAGGTGELFF.